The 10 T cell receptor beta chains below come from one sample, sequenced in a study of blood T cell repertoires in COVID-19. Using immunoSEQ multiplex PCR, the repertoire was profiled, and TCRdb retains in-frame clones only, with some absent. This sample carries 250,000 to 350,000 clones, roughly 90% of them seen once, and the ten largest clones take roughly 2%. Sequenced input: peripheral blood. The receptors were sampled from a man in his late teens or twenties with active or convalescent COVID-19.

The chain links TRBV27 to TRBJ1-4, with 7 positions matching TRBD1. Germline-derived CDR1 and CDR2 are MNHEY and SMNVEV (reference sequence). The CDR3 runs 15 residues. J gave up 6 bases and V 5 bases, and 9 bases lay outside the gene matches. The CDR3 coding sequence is TGTGCCAGCAGTGACAACAGGGGAGTGGATGAAAAACTGTTTTTT. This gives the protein CASSDNRGVDEKLFF.

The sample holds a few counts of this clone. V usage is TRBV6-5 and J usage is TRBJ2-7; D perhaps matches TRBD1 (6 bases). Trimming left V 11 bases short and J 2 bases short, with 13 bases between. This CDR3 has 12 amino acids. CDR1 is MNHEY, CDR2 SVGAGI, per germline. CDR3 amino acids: CAATGPTYEQYF. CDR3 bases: TGTGCCGCCACAGGGCCTACCTACGAGCAGTACTTC.

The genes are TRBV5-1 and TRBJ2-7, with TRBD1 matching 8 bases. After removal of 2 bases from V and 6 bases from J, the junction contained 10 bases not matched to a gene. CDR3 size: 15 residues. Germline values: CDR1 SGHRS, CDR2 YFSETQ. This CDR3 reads CASSFDRGLTSEQYF. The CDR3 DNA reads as TGCGCCAGCAGCTTTGACAGGGGATTGACGTCCGAGCAGTACTTC.

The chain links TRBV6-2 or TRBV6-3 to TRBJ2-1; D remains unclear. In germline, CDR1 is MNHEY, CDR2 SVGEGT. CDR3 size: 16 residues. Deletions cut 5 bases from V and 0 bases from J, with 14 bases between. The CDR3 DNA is TGTGCCAGCAGTACTCACTACCTCGGCTCCTACAATGAGCAGTTCTTC. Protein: CASSTHYLGSYNEQFF.

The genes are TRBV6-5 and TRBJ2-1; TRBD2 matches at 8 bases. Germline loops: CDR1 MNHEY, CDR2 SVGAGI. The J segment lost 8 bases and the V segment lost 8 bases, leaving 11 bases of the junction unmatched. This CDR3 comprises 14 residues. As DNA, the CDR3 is TGTGCCAGCCGACGGGGGGGTTCTTTGGATGAGCAGTTCTTC. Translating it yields CASRRGGSLDEQFF.

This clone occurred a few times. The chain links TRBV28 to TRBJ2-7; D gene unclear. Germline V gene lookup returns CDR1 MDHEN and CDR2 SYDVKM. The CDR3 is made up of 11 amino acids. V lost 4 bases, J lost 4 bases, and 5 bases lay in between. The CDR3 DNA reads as TGTGCCAGCAGTTCCGAGTACGAGCAGTACTTC. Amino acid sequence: CASSSEYEQYF.

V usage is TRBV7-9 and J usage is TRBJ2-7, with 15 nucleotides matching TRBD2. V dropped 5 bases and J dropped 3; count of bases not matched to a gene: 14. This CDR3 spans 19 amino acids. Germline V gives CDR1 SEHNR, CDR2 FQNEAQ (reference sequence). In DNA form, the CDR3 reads TGTGCCAGCAGCCCCCCCCACGGGACTAGCGGGAGGAGAGACTACGAGCAGTACTTC. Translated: CASSPPHGTSGRRDYEQYF.

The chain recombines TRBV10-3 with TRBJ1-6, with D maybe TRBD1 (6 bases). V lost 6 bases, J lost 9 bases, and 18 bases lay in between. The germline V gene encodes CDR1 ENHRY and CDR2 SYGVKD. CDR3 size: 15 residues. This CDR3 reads CAIRKGGGIGSPLHF. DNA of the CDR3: TGTGCCATCAGAAAAGGGGGAGGGATCGGTTCACCCCTCCACTTT.

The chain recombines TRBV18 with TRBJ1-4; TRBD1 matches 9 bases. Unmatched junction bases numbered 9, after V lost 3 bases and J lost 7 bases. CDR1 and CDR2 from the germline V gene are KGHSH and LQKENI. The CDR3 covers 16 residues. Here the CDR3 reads CASSPRDRAFVEKLFF. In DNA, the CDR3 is TGTGCCAGCTCACCCCGGGACAGGGCGTTTGTTGAAAAACTGTTTTTT.

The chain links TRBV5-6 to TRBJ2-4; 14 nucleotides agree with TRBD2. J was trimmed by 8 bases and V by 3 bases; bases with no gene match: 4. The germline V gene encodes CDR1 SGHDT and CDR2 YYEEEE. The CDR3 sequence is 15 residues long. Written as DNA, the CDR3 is TGTGCCAGCAGCTCGACTAGCGGGAGGGTCGACATTCAGTACTTC. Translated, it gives CASSSTSGRVDIQYF.